This TCR beta chain was recorded in a study of shared clonotypes between healthy human individuals. Generated by immunoSEQ multiplex PCR, the TCRdb table keeps only in-frame clones and is missing some. The repertoire holds 550,000 to 700,000 clones, with less than 80% as singletons. The TCR comes from a woman aged 25 to 39 in good health. The specimen was memory CD4+ T cells sorted from blood. Subset reported: CD45RA-negative fraction.

For the CDR3, the DNA is TGTGCCAGCAGTGACAGGGGACTCAATGAAAAACTGTTTTTT. Its translation: CASSDRGLNEKLFF. The chain employs TRBV28 and TRBJ1-4; the match to TRBD1 covers 8 bases. V was pared by 5 bases and J by 5 bases, with 4 bases of the junction left unmatched. CDR1 is MDHEN and CDR2 is SYDVKM in the germline V gene. CDR3 size: 14 residues.